The clone carrying this T cell receptor (beta chain) was seen a handful of times. These data belong to a study of low-dose radiotherapy and immunotherapy resistance in tumors. Study-wide context: Nivolumab was given to patients as a 240 mg flat dose every two weeks, and ipilimumab at 1 mg/kg every six weeks. Both were delivered intravenously. One day prior to radiation and immunotherapy, intravenous cyclophosphamide at 200 mg/m2 was given, repeated every two weeks.

Germline V gene data show CDR1 as SGHKS and CDR2 as YYEKEE (reference sequence). This CDR3 has 14 residues. V gave up 4 bases and J gave up 4 bases, with 12 bases separating them. Primers used for first-strand cDNA, a TRAV- and TRBV-specific set, covered both alpha and beta chains. TCRs underwent about 22 PCR cycles of amplification with a constant-region primer and V-primer adapter. One entry per CDR3 protein results from TCRdb running MiXCR on the reads. The table records around 65,000 distinct CDR3 sequences, around 27% of them present only once. Noted time point: before trial treatment. Donors were given nivolumab, ipilimumab, aspirin, low-dose cyclophosphamide and low-dose radiotherapy. The presence of advanced solid tumors lacking tumor-infiltrating lymphocytes characterized eligible patients.

This receptor was taken from a male donor with rectosigmoid adenocarcinoma. The rearrangement joins TRBV5-5 to TRBJ2-1; D gene ambiguous. The input for sequencing was PBMCs, taken before treatment. Here the CDR3 reads CASSPADAYNEQFF. In DNA, the CDR3 is TGTGCCAGCAGCCCTGCGGACGCATACAATGAGCAGTTCTTC.